The next 12 T cell receptor beta chains were all read from a single sample in a study of blood T cell repertoires in COVID-19. TCRdb keeps only in-frame clones here, not all; method: immunoSEQ multiplex PCR. The table lists 250,000 to 300,000 clones, roughly 84% of them singletons, with roughly 3.1% in the top ten. Sequencing used peripheral blood. These receptors were taken from a woman in her late teens or twenties with acute or convalescent COVID-19.

The genes are TRBV19 and TRBJ2-3; D not certain. V gave up 1 base and J gave up 4 bases, with 12 bases separating them. Per germline, CDR1 LNHDA and CDR2 SQIVND (reference sequence). The CDR3 length is 15 residues. CDR3 residues: CASSIAATQSDTQYF. CDR3 bases: TGTGCCAGTAGTATAGCGGCAACACAGTCAGATACGCAGTATTTT.

V and J are TRBV30 and TRBJ2-3; TRBD2 agrees at 7 bases. Germline CDR1 and CDR2: GTSNPN and SVGIG (reference sequence). With V trimmed by 4 bases and J by 5 bases, 15 bases remained unmatched. This CDR3 is built from 16 residues. CDR3 residues: CAWTWGGATHEDTQYF. DNA for the CDR3: TGTGCCTGGACCTGGGGGGGAGCGACCCATGAAGATACGCAGTATTTT.

The chain combines TRBV9 with TRBJ2-2, with 8 bases fitting TRBD2. In germline, CDR1 is SGDLS, CDR2 YYNGEE. The CDR3 runs 14 residues. V lost 9 bases to trimming and J lost 0 bases; unmatched junction nucleotides: 4. The CDR3 loop is CATRLAPNTGELFF. Written as DNA, the CDR3 is TGTGCCACGAGACTAGCGCCGAACACCGGGGAGCTGTTTTTT.

The chain combines TRBV7-2 with TRBJ2-4; 8 bases agree with TRBD1. The junction had 3 bases not matched to a gene; V was cut back by 0 bases and J by 11 bases. The CDR3 sequence is 13 residues long. Germline V gene lookup returns CDR1 SGHTA and CDR2 FQGNSA. This CDR3 is CASSLASGGLQYF. The CDR3 DNA reads TGTGCCAGCAGCTTAGCGTCAGGGGGCCTTCAGTACTTC. The variable domain in full, with the rest retrieved from reference TRBV7-2 and TRBJ2-4, is GAGVSQSPSNKVTEKGKDVELRCDPISGHTALYWYRQSLGQGLEFLIYFQGNSAPDKSGLPSDRFSAERTGGSVSTLTIQRTQQEDSAVYLCASSLASGGLQYFGAGTRLSVL.

CDR3 sequence reads: CASSQDFRGTSYEQYF. The CDR3, as DNA: TGCGCCAGCAGCCAAGACTTCCGGGGGACCTCCTACGAGCAGTACTTC. The V call is TRBV4-3, the J call TRBJ2-7, with D perhaps TRBD2 (6 bases). The length of the CDR3 is 16 residues. The germline V gene has CDR1 LGHNA and CDR2 YSLEER. Trimming left V 0 bases short and J 0 bases short, with 12 bases between.

There are many counts of this clone. The chain recombines TRBV4-1 with TRBJ2-3, with a possible D match to TRBD1 (5 bases). CDR1 and CDR2 (germline): MGHRA, YSYEKL. The CDR3 length is 20 residues. Trimming left V 1 base short and J 2 bases short, with 25 bases between. This CDR3 reads CASSQGPKQRRVRDTDTQYF. The CDR3 region has the DNA TGCGCCAGCAGCCAAGGTCCCAAGCAACGCAGGGTTCGAGACACAGATACGCAGTATTTT.

The rearrangement uses TRBV6-1 and TRBJ2-2, with 11 positions matching TRBD2. This CDR3 has 21 amino acids. The junction had 16 bases not matched to a gene; V was cut back by 0 bases and J by 4 bases. Germline CDR1 reads MNHNS; CDR2 reads SASEGT. The CDR3 loop reads CASSEALPGLAGGPLTGELFF. The CDR3 DNA sequence: TGTGCCAGCAGTGAAGCGCTTCCCGGGCTAGCGGGAGGCCCCCTCACCGGGGAGCTGTTTTTT.

The chain joins TRBV4-3 to TRBJ2-7, with 7 bases aligning to TRBD2. With V trimmed by 3 bases and J by 2 bases, 10 bases remained unmatched. This CDR3 is 16 amino acids long. Germline V gene lookup returns CDR1 LGHNA and CDR2 YSLEER. The CDR3: CASSQGGSGTAYEQYF. Written as DNA, the CDR3 is TGCGCCAGCAGCCAGGGAGGGTCAGGGACCGCCTACGAGCAGTACTTC.

The J gene is TRBJ1-5, the V gene TRBV2, with D tentatively TRBD1 (5 bases). V lost 4 bases and J 0 bases, leaving 7 bases between the germline ends. Looked up from germline, CDR1 is SNHLY and CDR2 is FYNNEI. CDR3 length: 14 residues. The CDR3 loop is CASSARVSNQPQHF. CDR3 nucleotides: TGTGCCAGCAGTGCCAGGGTTAGCAATCAGCCCCAGCATTTT.

The J gene is TRBJ2-5, the V gene TRBV5-1, with a possible D match to TRBD1 (6 bases). The CDR3 covers 12 residues. Per the germline V gene, CDR1 is SGHRS and CDR2 is YFSETQ. V was shortened by 3 bases and J by 9 bases, with 12 bases between the two germline ends. CDR3 loop: CASSSGQQAQYF. CDR3 nucleotide sequence: TGCGCCAGCAGCTCCGGACAGCAGGCCCAGTACTTC.

The gene calls are TRBV7-9 and TRBJ2-7; the D gene is possibly TRBD1 (6 bases). The CDR3 is made up of 12 amino acids. The germline V gene has CDR1 SEHNR and CDR2 FQNEAQ (reference sequence). The germline V and J ends were trimmed by 10 bases and 0 bases, with 10 bases remaining between them. CDR3 in amino acids: CAIGQRSYEQYF. CDR3 DNA sequence: TGTGCCATCGGACAGCGCTCCTACGAGCAGTACTTC.

The chain joins TRBV14 to TRBJ2-5; 10 bases map to TRBD2. This CDR3 comprises 18 residues. The junction had 15 bases not matched to a gene; V was cut back by 4 bases and J by 4 bases. Germline values: CDR1 SGHDN, CDR2 FVKESK. The CDR3: CASSLAGLAGVRGETQYF. The CDR3 bases are TGTGCCAGCAGCCTCGCGGGGCTAGCGGGAGTCAGAGGAGAGACCCAGTACTTC.